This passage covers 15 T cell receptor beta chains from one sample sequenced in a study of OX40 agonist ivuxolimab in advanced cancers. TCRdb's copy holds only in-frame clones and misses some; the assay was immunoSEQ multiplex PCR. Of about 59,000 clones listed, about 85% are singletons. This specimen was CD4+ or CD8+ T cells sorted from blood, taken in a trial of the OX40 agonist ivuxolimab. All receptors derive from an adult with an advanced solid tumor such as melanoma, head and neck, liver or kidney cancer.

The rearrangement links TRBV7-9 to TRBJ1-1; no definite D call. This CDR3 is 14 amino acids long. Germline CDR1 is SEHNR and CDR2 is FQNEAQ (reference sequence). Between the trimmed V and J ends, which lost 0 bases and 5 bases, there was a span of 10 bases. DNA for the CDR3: TGTGCCAGCAGCTTAGCGGGGAGGAAGACTGAAGCTTTCTTT. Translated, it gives CASSLAGRKTEAFF.

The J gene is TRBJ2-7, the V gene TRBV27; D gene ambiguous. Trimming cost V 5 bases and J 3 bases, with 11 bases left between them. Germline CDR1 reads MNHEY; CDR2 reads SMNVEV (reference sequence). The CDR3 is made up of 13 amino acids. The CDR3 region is CASSPSKVYEQYF. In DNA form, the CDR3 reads TGTGCCAGCAGTCCATCGAAGGTCTACGAGCAGTACTTC.

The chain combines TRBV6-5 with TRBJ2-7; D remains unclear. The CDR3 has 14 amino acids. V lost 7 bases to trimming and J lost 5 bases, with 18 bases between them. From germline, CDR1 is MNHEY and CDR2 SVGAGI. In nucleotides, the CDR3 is TGTGCCAGCACACCTGGACCCCCGAGAAACGAGCAGTACTTC. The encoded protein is CASTPGPPRNEQYF.

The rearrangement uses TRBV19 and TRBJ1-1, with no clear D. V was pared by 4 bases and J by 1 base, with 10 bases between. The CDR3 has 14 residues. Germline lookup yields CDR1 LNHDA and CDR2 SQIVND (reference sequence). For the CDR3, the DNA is TGTGCCAGTAGTACCAAATGGGAGAACACTGAAGCTTTCTTT. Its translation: CASSTKWENTEAFF.

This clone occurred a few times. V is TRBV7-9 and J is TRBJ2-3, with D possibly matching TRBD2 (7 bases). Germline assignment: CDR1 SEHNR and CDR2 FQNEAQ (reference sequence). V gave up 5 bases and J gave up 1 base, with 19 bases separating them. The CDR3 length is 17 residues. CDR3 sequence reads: CASSQGSGGRGTDTQYF. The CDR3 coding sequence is TGTGCCAGCAGCCAAGGTTCGGGGGGCCGAGGCACAGATACGCAGTATTTT.

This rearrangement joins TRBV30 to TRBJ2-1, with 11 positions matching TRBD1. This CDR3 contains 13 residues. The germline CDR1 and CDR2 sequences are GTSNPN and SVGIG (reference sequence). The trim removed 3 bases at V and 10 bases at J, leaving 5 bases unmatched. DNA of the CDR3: TGTGCCTGGAGGGACAGGGGGCTAGGGGAGCAGTTCTTC. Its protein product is CAWRDRGLGEQFF.

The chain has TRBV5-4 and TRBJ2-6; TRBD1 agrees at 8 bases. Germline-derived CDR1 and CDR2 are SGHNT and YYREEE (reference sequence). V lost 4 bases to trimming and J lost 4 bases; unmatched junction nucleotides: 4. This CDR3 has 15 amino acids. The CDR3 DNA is TGTGCCAGCAGCATTCAGGGGGCCGGGGCCAACGTCCTGACTTTC. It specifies CASSIQGAGANVLTF.

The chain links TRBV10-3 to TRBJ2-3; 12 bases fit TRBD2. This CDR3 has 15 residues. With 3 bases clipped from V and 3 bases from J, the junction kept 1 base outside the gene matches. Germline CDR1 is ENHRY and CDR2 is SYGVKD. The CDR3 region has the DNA TGTGCCATCAGTGAAGGGACTAGCGGGACAGATACGCAGTATTTT. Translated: CAISEGTSGTDTQYF.

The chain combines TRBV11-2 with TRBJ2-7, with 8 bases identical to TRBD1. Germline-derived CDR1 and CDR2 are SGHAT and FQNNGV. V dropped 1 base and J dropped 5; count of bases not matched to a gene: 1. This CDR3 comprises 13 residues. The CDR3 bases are TGTGCCAGCAGCTTAGTCAGGGGGCACGAGCAGTACTTC. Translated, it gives CASSLVRGHEQYF.

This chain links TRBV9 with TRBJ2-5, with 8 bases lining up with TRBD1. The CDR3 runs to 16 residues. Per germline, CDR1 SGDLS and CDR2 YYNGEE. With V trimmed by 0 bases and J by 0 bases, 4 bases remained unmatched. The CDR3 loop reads CASSVGVRGHQETQYF. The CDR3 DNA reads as TGTGCCAGCAGCGTAGGGGTCAGGGGGCACCAAGAGACCCAGTACTTC.

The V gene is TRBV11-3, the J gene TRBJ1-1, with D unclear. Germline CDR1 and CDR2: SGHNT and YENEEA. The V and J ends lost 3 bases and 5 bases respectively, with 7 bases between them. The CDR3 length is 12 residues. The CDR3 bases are TGTGCCAGCAGCTTTTCGGGGACTGAAGCTTTCTTT. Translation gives CASSFSGTEAFF.

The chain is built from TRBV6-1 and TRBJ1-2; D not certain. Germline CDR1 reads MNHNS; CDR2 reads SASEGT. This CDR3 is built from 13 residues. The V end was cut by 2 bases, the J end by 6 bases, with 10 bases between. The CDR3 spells CASSESMADGYTF. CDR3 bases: TGTGCCAGCAGTGAAAGTATGGCAGATGGCTACACCTTC.

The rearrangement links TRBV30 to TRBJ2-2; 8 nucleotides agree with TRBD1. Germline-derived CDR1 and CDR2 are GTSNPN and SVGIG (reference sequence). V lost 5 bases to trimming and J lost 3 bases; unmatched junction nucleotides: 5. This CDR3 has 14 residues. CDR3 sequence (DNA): TGTGCCTGGGCGGGACAGGACTACACCGGGGAGCTGTTTTTT. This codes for CAWAGQDYTGELFF.

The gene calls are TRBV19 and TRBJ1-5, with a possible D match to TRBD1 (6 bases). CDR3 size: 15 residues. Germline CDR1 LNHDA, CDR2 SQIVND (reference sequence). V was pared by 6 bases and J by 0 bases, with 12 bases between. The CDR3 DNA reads TGTGCCAGTAGCGACAGGAGAAATAGCAATCAGCCCCAGCATTTT. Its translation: CASSDRRNSNQPQHF.

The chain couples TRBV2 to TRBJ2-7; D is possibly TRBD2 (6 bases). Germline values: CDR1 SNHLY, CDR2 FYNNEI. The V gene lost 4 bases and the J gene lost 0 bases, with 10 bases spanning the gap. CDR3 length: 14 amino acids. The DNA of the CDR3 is TGTGCCAGCAGTGTAGCGGCGAGCTCCTACGAGCAGTACTTC. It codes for CASSVAASSYEQYF.